Below are 19 T cell receptor beta chains sequenced from a single sample in a study of response to subunit inactivated influenza vaccine. A single record per CDR3 protein comes from TCRdb applying MiXCR to the RT-PCR reads. This table holds over 150,000 distinct CDR3 sequences, 11% found once. The source material was non-naive T cells sorted from PBMCs, sampled roughly 47 days after vaccination. These TCRs come from a man between 45 and 60 years old who received an inactivated influenza vaccine.

The rearrangement links TRBV4-2 to TRBJ2-3, with D tentatively TRBD1 (5 bases). The V end lost 6 bases, the J end lost 4 bases, and 14 bases lay between the germline ends. The V gene's germline CDR1 is LGHNA and CDR2 YNFKEQ. This CDR3 has 14 amino acids. CDR3 loop: CASRAGGAADTQYF. The CDR3 DNA sequence: TGTGCCAGCAGGGCAGGTGGGGCCGCAGATACGCAGTATTTT.

The chain joins TRBV11-2 to TRBJ2-3; 10 bases line up with TRBD2. J was trimmed by 6 bases and V by 4 bases; bases with no gene match: 7. This CDR3 contains 15 residues. Per the germline V gene, CDR1 is SGHAT and CDR2 is FQNNGV. Written as DNA, the CDR3 is TGTGCCAGCAGCTCCGGAGCGGGGGGGGCCGATACGCAGTATTTT. It specifies CASSSGAGGADTQYF. The full variable domain, in which reference TRBV11-2 and TRBJ2-3 provide the parts outside the CDR3, is EAGVAQSPRYKIIEKRQSVAFWCNPISGHATLYWYQQILGQGPKLLIQFQNNGVVDDSQLPKDRFSAERLKGVDSTLKIQPAKLEDSAVYLCASSSGAGGADTQYFGPGTRLTVL.

The genes are TRBV2 and TRBJ1-4; 8 nucleotides match TRBD1. The CDR3 totals 16 residues. From germline, CDR1 is SNHLY and CDR2 FYNNEI. Trimming took 6 bases from V and 5 from J; bases not matched to a gene: 11. CDR3: CASSRTPGQANEKLFF. The DNA for the CDR3 is TGTGCCAGCAGCCGTACTCCGGGACAGGCAAATGAAAAACTGTTTTTT.

The V call is TRBV2, the J call TRBJ2-2, with D possibly matching TRBD1 (6 bases). This CDR3 contains 16 residues. Looked up from germline, CDR1 is SNHLY and CDR2 is FYNNEI. Trimming removed 6 bases at V and 6 bases at J, with 20 bases between. The CDR3 DNA reads TGTGCCAGCAGGGCACAGGGATGGGTCGGCGCCGGGGAGCTGTTTTTT. Encoded protein: CASRAQGWVGAGELFF.

The chain joins TRBV7-9 to TRBJ2-5, with a weak D call TRBD2 (7 bases). CDR3 length: 14 residues. The ends were cut back, 4 bases at V and 5 bases at J, with 14 bases in the middle. Germline lookup yields CDR1 SEHNR and CDR2 FQNEAQ (reference sequence). CDR3 in amino acids: CASSWRGRRETQYF. CDR3 coding DNA: TGTGCCAGCAGCTGGCGGGGGCGGAGGGAGACCCAGTACTTC.

This clonotype has just a few counts. V and J are TRBV5-1 and TRBJ1-1, with D unclear. The CDR3 length is 14 residues. The germline V gene encodes CDR1 SGHRS and CDR2 YFSETQ. V was shortened by 0 bases and J by 1 base, with 7 bases between the two germline ends. The CDR3 loop reads CASSLGSENTEAFF. In nucleotides, the CDR3 is TGCGCCAGCAGCTTGGGGTCAGAGAACACTGAAGCTTTCTTT. The complete variable domain, with remaining parts taken from reference TRBV5-1 and TRBJ1-1, reads KAGVTQTPRYLIKTRGQQVTLSCSPISGHRSVSWYQQTPGQGLQFLFEYFSETQRNKGNFPGRFSGRQFSNSRSEMNVSTLELGDSALYLCASSLGSENTEAFFGQGTRLTVV.

This chain connects TRBV5-1 to TRBJ2-2; TRBD1 or TRBD2 may be the D gene (5 bases each). Germline CDR1 and CDR2: SGHRS and YFSETQ. CDR3 size: 13 residues. Trimming removed 5 bases from V and 7 bases from J, with 12 bases in between. The DNA for the CDR3 is TGCGCCAGCAGTGTCGGGGCGGACGGGGAGCTGTTTTTT. Its protein is CASSVGADGELFF.

In this sample, this clonotype turned up many times. This chain uses TRBV5-6 with TRBJ2-6, with D uncertain. The V end was cut by 1 base, the J end by 1 base, with 15 bases between. The CDR3 has 18 amino acids. The germline gives CDR1 SGHDT, CDR2 YYEEEE. In nucleotides, the CDR3 is TGTGCCAGCAGCTTGCTCCAGTACCTTCTATCTGGGGCCAACGTCCTGACTTTC. It yields the protein CASSLLQYLLSGANVLTF. The full variable domain, with the rest looked up from reference TRBV5-6 and TRBJ2-6, is DAGVTQSPTHLIKTRGQQVTLRCSPKSGHDTVSWYQQALGQGPQFIFQYYEEEERQRGNFPDRFSGHQFPNYSSELNVNALLLGDSALYLCASSLLQYLLSGANVLTFGAGSRLTVL.

As for this clonotype: A clone one base away is much larger, so this may be a read error. The chain has TRBV29-1 and TRBJ2-4; D is uncertain. The CDR3 spans 13 residues. Germline V gives CDR1 SQVTM, CDR2 ANQGSEA. The CDR3, as DNA: TGCAGCGTGGGTGACTCAGTCAAAAACATTCACTACTTC. Encoded protein: CSVGDSVKNIHYF.

This chain joins TRBV6-2 or TRBV6-3 and TRBJ1-2; TRBD1 is a possible D gene (6 bases). V was cut by 2 bases and J by 2 bases, with 15 bases left in between. The CDR3 consists of 16 residues. Germline assignment: CDR1 MNHEY and CDR2 SVGEGT. The CDR3 DNA follows: TGTGCCAGCAGTTACCTACAGGGTAGGTCCAACTATGGCTACACCTTC. This encodes CASSYLQGRSNYGYTF.

The table lists this clonotype with a few counts. The chain uses TRBV24-1 and TRBJ2-2, with no clear D. Between the trimmed V and J ends, which lost 1 base and 1 base, there was a span of 3 bases. Germline V CDR1 and CDR2: KGHDR, SFDVKD. The CDR3 has 14 residues. CDR3 in DNA: TGTGCCACCAGTGATTTCCAGAACACCGGGGAGCTGTTTTTT. As protein: CATSDFQNTGELFF.

On this clonotype: One end of the junction does not line up with germline, which may come from a read error. This chain connects TRBV5-4 to TRBJ1-2; 7 bases line up with TRBD1. CDR1 is SGHNT, CDR2 YYREEE, per germline (reference sequence). The length of the CDR3 is 12 residues. The CDR3 DNA is TGTGCCAGCAGCTTGGCGAACAGGGGCGGCTCCTTC. Translated, it gives CASSLANRGGSF.

This chain connects TRBV2 to TRBJ1-3, with TRBD1 as a possible D gene (5 bases). In germline, CDR1 is SNHLY, CDR2 FYNNEI. The CDR3 is 14 residues long. Trimming cost V 6 bases and J 2 bases, with 11 bases left between them. Here the CDR3 reads CASSARDAGNTIYF. The CDR3 region has the DNA TGTGCCAGCAGCGCACGGGACGCTGGAAACACCATATATTTT.

The sample holds many counts of this clonotype. The rearrangement links TRBV11-2 to TRBJ2-7; no clear D gene. Trimming left V 5 bases short and J 2 bases short, with 13 bases between. Germline V gene data show CDR1 as SGHAT and CDR2 as FQNNGV. This CDR3 contains 14 residues. The CDR3 loop is CASSQSVGPYEQYF. The CDR3, as DNA: TGTGCCAGCAGCCAGTCTGTTGGCCCCTACGAGCAGTACTTC.

This chain uses TRBV11-1 with TRBJ2-5; TRBD2 matches 13 bases. J was trimmed by 3 bases and V by 2 bases; bases with no gene match: 9. CDR1 is SGHAT and CDR2 is FQDESV in the germline V gene (reference sequence). The CDR3 extends over 18 amino acids. The CDR3 coding sequence is TGTGCCAGCAGCTTATGGGAACATGGACTAGCGGGGGAAGAGACCCAGTACTTC. This gives the protein CASSLWEHGLAGEETQYF. Filled out from reference TRBV11-1 and TRBJ2-5, the complete variable domain reads EAEVAQSPRYKITEKSQAVAFWCDPISGHATLYWYRQILGQGPELLVQFQDESVVDDSQLPKDRFSAERLKGVDSTLKIQPAELGDSAMYLCASSLWEHGLAGEETQYFGPGTRLLVL.

This clonotype appeared many times. This sequence joins TRBV7-8 and TRBJ2-7; 8 bases are shared with TRBD1. The CDR3 spans 14 residues. The V and J ends lost 6 bases and 2 bases, in that order; junction bases with no gene match: 6. Germline CDR1 is SGHVS and CDR2 is FQNEAQ. CDR3 sequence: CASSHRGYTYEQYF. CDR3 bases: TGTGCCAGCAGTCACAGGGGGTACACCTACGAGCAGTACTTC.

The chain has TRBV6-6 and TRBJ2-1; TRBD1 is a possible D gene (5 bases). Germline V lookup: CDR1 MNHNY, CDR2 SVGAGI (reference sequence). The V end was cut by 1 base, the J end by 0 bases, with 16 bases between. The CDR3 extends over 18 amino acids. The CDR3 DNA reads TGTGCCAGCAGTTACTGGGGCTTCGGTAGGGGCTCCTACAATGAGCAGTTCTTC. Protein: CASSYWGFGRGSYNEQFF.

This clonotype was observed a handful of times. The rearrangement links TRBV15 to TRBJ1-1, with D maybe TRBD1 (5 bases). V was clipped by 3 bases and J by 1 base, with 9 bases between them. Germline-derived CDR1 and CDR2 are LNHNV and YYDKDF (reference sequence). There are 14 residues in the CDR3. The CDR3 DNA follows: TGTGCCACCAGCAGGGCCAGGGCGAACACTGAAGCTTTCTTT. It specifies CATSRARANTEAFF. Complete variable domain (other parts from reference TRBV15 and TRBJ1-1): DAMVIQNPRYQVTQFGKPVTLSCSQTLNHNVMYWYQQKSSQAPKLLFHYYDKDFNNEADTPDNFQSRRPNTSFCFLDIRSPGLGDTAMYLCATSRARANTEAFFGQGTRLTVV.

The CDR3 loop reads CASSYSGRGHQETQYF. The CDR3, as DNA: TGCGCCAGCAGCTACTCAGGGAGAGGCCACCAAGAGACCCAGTACTTC. The chain combines TRBV5-1 with TRBJ2-5; the D gene could be TRBD1 or TRBD2 (5 bases each). Trimming left V 3 bases short and J 0 bases short, with 15 bases between. Per the germline V gene, CDR1 is SGHRS and CDR2 is YFSETQ. The length of the CDR3 is 16 residues.